The 25 T cell receptor beta chains listed next were all sequenced from one sample in a study of blood T cell repertoires in COVID-19. Sequencing used immunoSEQ multiplex PCR; TCRdb keeps in-frame clones, though not all of them. The sample lists over 150,000 clones, about 88% seen once, with around 3.5% in the top ten. What was sequenced was PBMCs or T cells enriched from blood (not recorded which). These receptors all stem from a woman between 25 and 40 years old who had recovered from COVID-19.

The J gene is TRBJ2-3, the V gene TRBV5-1; tentatively, D is TRBD2 (6 bases). Germline-derived CDR1 and CDR2 are SGHRS and YFSETQ. V was pared by 0 bases and J by 4 bases, with 9 bases between. This CDR3 is built from 14 residues. The CDR3 sequence: CASSLAGVPDTQYF. The CDR3 bases are TGCGCCAGCAGCTTGGCGGGGGTCCCAGATACGCAGTATTTT.

The V gene is TRBV27, the J gene TRBJ1-1, with D uncertain. Trimming pared 0 bases from V and 1 base from J, leaving 12 bases between. CDR1 and CDR2 (germline): MNHEY, SMNVEV (reference sequence). The CDR3 extends over 16 amino acids. CDR3 in amino acids: CASSLSLGLSNTEAFF. CDR3 sequence (DNA): TGTGCCAGCAGTTTATCCCTCGGACTGTCGAACACTGAAGCTTTCTTT.

V usage is TRBV10-3 and J usage is TRBJ2-7; 13 bases are shared with TRBD2. Germline CDR1 and CDR2: ENHRY and SYGVKD. The CDR3 loop spans 13 amino acids. The ends lost 8 bases at V and 6 bases at J; junction bases unmatched: 4. The CDR3 DNA sequence: TGTGCCATCGGGGGACTAGCGGGATTCGAGCAGTACTTC. It is translated as CAIGGLAGFEQYF.

This chain joins TRBV18 and TRBJ1-5; no clear D gene. V was trimmed by 3 bases and J by 3 bases, leaving 9 bases between them. CDR3 length: 14 residues. The V gene's germline CDR1 is KGHSH and CDR2 LQKENI. In nucleotides, the CDR3 is TGTGCCAGCTCACCGGCACCTTTCAATCAGCCCCAGCATTTT. It encodes CASSPAPFNQPQHF.

The V call is TRBV28, the J call TRBJ1-6, with 10 bases lining up with TRBD1. Germline CDR1 is MDHEN and CDR2 is SYDVKM. V lost 4 bases to trimming and J lost 7 bases; unmatched junction nucleotides: 4. The CDR3 totals 15 residues. The CDR3 sequence: CASSSGQGQNSPLHF. As DNA, the CDR3 is TGTGCCAGCAGTTCGGGACAGGGGCAAAATTCACCCCTCCACTTT.

The V gene is TRBV5-4, the J gene TRBJ2-5, with D possibly TRBD1 on 6 matching bases. V dropped 2 bases and J dropped 5 bases, with 13 bases sitting between them. The CDR3 sequence is 14 residues long. CDR1 is SGHNT, CDR2 YYREEE, per germline (reference sequence). For the CDR3, the DNA is TGTGCCAGCAGCTTACAGGGATTGGGGGAGACCCAGTACTTC. As protein: CASSLQGLGETQYF. The full variable domain, its missing parts supplied by reference TRBV5-4 and TRBJ2-5, is ETGVTQSPTHLIKTRGQQVTLRCSSQSGHNTVSWYQQALGQGPQFIFQYYREEENGRGNFPPRFSGLQFPNYSSELNVNALELDDSALYLCASSLQGLGETQYFGPGTRLLVL.

V gene TRBV21-1 combines with J gene TRBJ2-1; the tabulated D call, TRBD1, remains unverified against the DNA. TRBV21-1 is labeled a pseudogene. This CDR3 contains 17 residues. CDR3 sequence reads: CASTPPGWDRGSDEQFF. The CDR3 DNA reads TGTGCCAGCACCCCCCCTGGGTGGGACAGGGGGAGCGATGAGCAGTTCTTC.

The CDR3 loop is CASSHSGGRHQPQHF. In DNA form, the CDR3 reads TGTGCCAGCTCACACTCGGGGGGGCGGCATCAGCCCCAGCATTTT. The chain joins TRBV18 to TRBJ1-5; TRBD1 might be the D (6 bases). The CDR3 has 15 residues. The V gene lost 4 bases and the J gene lost 5 bases, with 15 bases spanning the gap. CDR1 and CDR2 from the germline V gene are KGHSH and LQKENI.

The chain employs TRBV28 and TRBJ2-4, with 8 bases fitting TRBD1. V lost 5 bases to trimming and J lost 1 base; unmatched junction nucleotides: 7. The CDR3 runs 16 residues. The V gene's germline CDR1 is MDHEN and CDR2 SYDVKM. The CDR3 loop is CASSIDRGRAKNIQYF. The CDR3 DNA follows: TGTGCCAGCAGTATCGACAGGGGACGGGCCAAAAACATTCAGTACTTC.

This clone showed up just a few times. The chain couples TRBV5-4 to TRBJ2-1; 9 bases line up with TRBD2. CDR1 is SGHNT and CDR2 is YYREEE in the germline V gene (reference sequence). The V segment lost 4 bases and the J segment 4 bases; nucleotides outside the gene matches: 6. The CDR3 extends over 15 amino acids. In nucleotides, the CDR3 is TGTGCCAGCAGCCCTCAGCGGGGGGCGTACAATGAGCAGTTCTTC. Its protein product is CASSPQRGAYNEQFF.

This rearrangement joins TRBV6-5 to TRBJ1-2, with 10 bases matching TRBD1. The CDR3 runs 14 residues. J lost 3 bases, V lost 6 bases, and 4 bases had no gene match. The germline V gene has CDR1 MNHEY and CDR2 SVGAGI. DNA of the CDR3: TGTGCCAGCAGAGGGACAGGGGTCGACTATGGCTACACCTTC. It codes for CASRGTGVDYGYTF.

This clone was observed once. This chain links TRBV18 with TRBJ1-2; D is unclear. The CDR3 contains 14 residues. The germline V and J ends were trimmed by 3 bases and 0 bases, with 8 bases remaining between them. Germline CDR1 and CDR2: KGHSH and LQKENI. The CDR3 region is CASSPGQANYGYTF. The CDR3 nucleotides read TGTGCCAGCTCACCTGGGCAGGCTAACTATGGCTACACCTTC.

This clone has more than one count but fewer than ten. The CDR3 spells CASSSPRTGGNTIYF. The CDR3 bases are TGTGCCAGCAGTTCCCCCCGGACAGGGGGCAACACCATATATTTT. The chain uses TRBV6-5 and TRBJ1-3, with 11 bases that match TRBD1. This CDR3 region has 15 residues. Looked up from germline, CDR1 is MNHEY and CDR2 is SVGAGI. The ends lost 4 bases at V and 7 bases at J; junction bases unmatched: 6.

The V gene is TRBV30, the J gene TRBJ1-1; D uncertain. This CDR3 has 10 residues. The ends were cut back, 5 bases at V and 5 bases at J, with 6 bases in the middle. Germline assignment: CDR1 GTSNPN and CDR2 SVGIG (reference sequence). The CDR3 protein is CAWGETEAFF. CDR3 bases: TGTGCCTGGGGGGAGACTGAAGCTTTCTTT.

The chain joins TRBV11-2 to TRBJ1-4; D might be TRBD1 (5 bases). V lost 1 base and J 8 bases, leaving 14 bases between the germline ends. There are 15 residues in the CDR3. The V gene's germline CDR1 is SGHAT and CDR2 FQNNGV. The CDR3 protein is CASSLGGSAGEKLFF. The CDR3 DNA reads as TGTGCCAGCAGCTTAGGGGGATCCGCAGGGGAAAAACTGTTTTTT.

The rearrangement uses TRBV6-6 and TRBJ1-5; 12 bases align to TRBD1. The CDR3 length is 15 residues. Germline V CDR1 and CDR2: MNHNY, SVGAGI (reference sequence). The V gene end was trimmed by 8 bases and the J gene end by 4 bases; junction bases not matched to a gene: 6. The CDR3 is CASLGTGGLNQPQHF. The CDR3 bases are TGTGCCAGCCTCGGGACAGGGGGCCTAAATCAGCCCCAGCATTTT.

The CDR3 sequence: CASSYSGRAWDEQFF. CDR3 sequence (DNA): TGTGCCAGCAGTTACAGCGGGAGGGCCTGGGATGAGCAGTTCTTC. V and J are TRBV6-5 and TRBJ2-1; 10 nucleotides line up with TRBD2. CDR3 length: 15 residues. V lost 2 bases to trimming and J lost 8 bases; unmatched junction nucleotides: 6. The V gene's germline CDR1 is MNHEY and CDR2 SVGAGI.

The chain carries TRBV27 and TRBJ2-5; 9 nucleotides match TRBD1. The junction had 6 bases not matched to a gene; V was cut back by 5 bases and J by 2 bases. Germline CDR1 MNHEY, CDR2 SMNVEV (reference sequence). This CDR3 comprises 15 residues. CDR3 nucleotides: TGTGCCAGCAGTACACCGGGACAGGGACAAGAGACCCAGTACTTC. This translates into CASSTPGQGQETQYF.

The chain couples TRBV27 to TRBJ2-7; 7 bases map to TRBD1. CDR3 length equals 18 residues. Germline V gene lookup returns CDR1 MNHEY and CDR2 SMNVEV (reference sequence). V lost 0 bases, J lost 3 bases, and 14 bases stayed unmatched. The CDR3 DNA is TGTGCCAGCAGTTTATCGCCGGGACAGCCCCGTTTGTTCTACGAGCAGTACTTC. Residues: CASSLSPGQPRLFYEQYF.

The gene calls are TRBV10-1 and TRBJ2-7; tentative D call: TRBD1 (6 bases). There are 15 residues in the CDR3. V lost 8 bases and J 5 bases, leaving 22 bases between the germline ends. CDR1 is WNHNN and CDR2 is SYGVQD in the germline V gene (reference sequence). The CDR3 reads CASARDRPAYHEQYV. CDR3 coding DNA: TGCGCCAGCGCTAGAGACAGGCCCGCATACCACGAGCAGTACGTC.

The chain employs TRBV9 and TRBJ2-3; the D gene is possibly TRBD2 (6 bases). The CDR3 spans 14 residues. The V end lost 4 bases, the J end lost 3 bases, and 12 bases lay between the germline ends. Germline V gene sequence: CDR1 SGDLS, CDR2 YYNGEE. Here the CDR3 reads CASSSLGGTDTQYF. For the CDR3, the DNA is TGTGCCAGCAGCTCCCTGGGAGGTACAGATACGCAGTATTTT.

The rearrangement links TRBV10-3 to TRBJ1-1, with 8 bases identical to TRBD1. This CDR3 is 15 amino acids long. CDR1 and CDR2 (germline): ENHRY, SYGVKD. V shed 4 bases and J 3 bases; nucleotides not matched to a gene: 7. DNA for the CDR3: TGTGCCATCAGTGGACAGGGGCCGGGGGACACTGAAGCTTTCTTT. Protein product: CAISGQGPGDTEAFF.

The CDR3 sequence is CASSVEGGKETQYF. Written as DNA, the CDR3 is TGTGCCAGCAGCGTAGAAGGGGGCAAGGAGACCCAGTACTTC. V and J are TRBV9 and TRBJ2-5, with TRBD1 identical over 7 bases. V was pared by 0 bases and J by 5 bases, with 4 bases of the junction left unmatched. The CDR3 length is 14 residues. Germline lookup yields CDR1 SGDLS and CDR2 YYNGEE.

This sequence joins TRBV5-1 and TRBJ2-5; D is possibly TRBD1 (5 bases). The CDR3 is 15 residues long. Germline V gives CDR1 SGHRS, CDR2 YFSETQ. V was trimmed by 0 bases and J by 4 bases, leaving 13 bases between them. CDR3 sequence reads: CASSLVNAGLETQYF. CDR3 DNA: TGCGCCAGCAGCTTGGTTAATGCAGGGTTAGAGACCCAGTACTTC.

The chain couples TRBV5-1 to TRBJ2-7, with D tentatively TRBD2 (6 bases). V lost 0 bases, J lost 5 bases, and 15 bases lay in between. CDR1 and CDR2 (germline): SGHRS, YFSETQ. The CDR3 is 15 amino acids. The CDR3 DNA is TGCGCCAGCAGCTTGGTAGGTGGGAGGCCCCACGAGCAGTACTTC. Its translation is CASSLVGGRPHEQYF. The full variable domain, completed using reference TRBV5-1 and TRBJ2-7, is KAGVTQTPRYLIKTRGQQVTLSCSPISGHRSVSWYQQTPGQGLQFLFEYFSETQRNKGNFPGRFSGRQFSNSRSEMNVSTLELGDSALYLCASSLVGGRPHEQYFGPGTRLTVT.